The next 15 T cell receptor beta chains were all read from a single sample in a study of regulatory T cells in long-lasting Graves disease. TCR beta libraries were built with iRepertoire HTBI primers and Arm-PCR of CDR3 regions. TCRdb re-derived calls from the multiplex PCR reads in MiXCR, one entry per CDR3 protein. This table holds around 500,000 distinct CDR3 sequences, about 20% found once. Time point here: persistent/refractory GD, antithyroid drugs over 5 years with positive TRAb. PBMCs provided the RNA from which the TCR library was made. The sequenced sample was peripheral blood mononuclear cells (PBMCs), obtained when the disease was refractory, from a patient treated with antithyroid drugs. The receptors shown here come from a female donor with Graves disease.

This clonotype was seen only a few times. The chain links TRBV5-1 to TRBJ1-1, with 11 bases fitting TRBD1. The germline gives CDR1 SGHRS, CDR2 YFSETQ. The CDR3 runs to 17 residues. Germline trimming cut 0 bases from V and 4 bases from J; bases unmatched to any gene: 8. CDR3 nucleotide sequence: TGCGCCAGCAGCTTGGTGGGACAGGGGGTCGTCGTCACTGAAGCTTTCTTT. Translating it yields CASSLVGQGVVVTEAFF. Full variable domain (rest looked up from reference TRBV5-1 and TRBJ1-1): KAGVTQTPRYLIKTRGQQVTLSCSPISGHRSVSWYQQTPGQGLQFLFEYFSETQRNKGNFPGRFSGRQFSNSRSEMNVSTLELGDSALYLCASSLVGQGVVVTEAFFGQGTRLTVV.

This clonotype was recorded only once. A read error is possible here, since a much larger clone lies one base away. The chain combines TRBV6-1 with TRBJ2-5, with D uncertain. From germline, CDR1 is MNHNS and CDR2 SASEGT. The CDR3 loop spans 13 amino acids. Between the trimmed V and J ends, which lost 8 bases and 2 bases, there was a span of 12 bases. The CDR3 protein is CASDDGPQETQYF. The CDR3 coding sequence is TGTGCCAGCGACGACGGCCCTCAAGAGACCCAGTACTTC.

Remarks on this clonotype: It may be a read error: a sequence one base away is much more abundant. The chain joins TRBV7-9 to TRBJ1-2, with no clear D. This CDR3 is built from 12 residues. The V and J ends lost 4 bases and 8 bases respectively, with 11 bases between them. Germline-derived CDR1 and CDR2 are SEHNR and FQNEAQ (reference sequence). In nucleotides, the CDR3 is TGTGCCAGCAGCTCCCGAAGTCTCGGCTACACCTTC. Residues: CASSSRSLGYTF.

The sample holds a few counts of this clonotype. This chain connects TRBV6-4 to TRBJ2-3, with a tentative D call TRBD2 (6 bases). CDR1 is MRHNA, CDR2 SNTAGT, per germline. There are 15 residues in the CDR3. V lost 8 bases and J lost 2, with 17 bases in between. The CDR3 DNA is TGTGCCAGCGGAGGGACTCTCGCCCTCACAGATACGCAGTATTTT. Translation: CASGGTLALTDTQYF.

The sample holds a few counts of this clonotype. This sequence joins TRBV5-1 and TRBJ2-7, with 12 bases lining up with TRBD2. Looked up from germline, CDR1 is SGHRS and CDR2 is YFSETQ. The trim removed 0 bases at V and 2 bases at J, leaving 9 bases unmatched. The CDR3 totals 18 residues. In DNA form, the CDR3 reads TGCGCCAGCAGCTTGGATGCTAGCGGGAGGGCCCTCCCCTACGAGCAGTACTTC. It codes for CASSLDASGRALPYEQYF.

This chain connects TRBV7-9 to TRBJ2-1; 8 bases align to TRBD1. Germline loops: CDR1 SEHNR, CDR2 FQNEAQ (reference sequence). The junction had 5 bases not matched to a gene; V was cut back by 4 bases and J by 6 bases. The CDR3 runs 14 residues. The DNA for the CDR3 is TGTGCCAGCAGCTCCGGGGACAGGCTCAATGAGCAGTTCTTC. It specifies CASSSGDRLNEQFF.

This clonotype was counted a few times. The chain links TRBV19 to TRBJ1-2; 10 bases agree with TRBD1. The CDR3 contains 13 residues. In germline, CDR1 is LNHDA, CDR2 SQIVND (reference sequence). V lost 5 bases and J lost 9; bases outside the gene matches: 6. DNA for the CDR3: TGTGCCAGTAGTCCCGGACAGGGGGGGAGCTACACCTTC. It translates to CASSPGQGGSYTF.

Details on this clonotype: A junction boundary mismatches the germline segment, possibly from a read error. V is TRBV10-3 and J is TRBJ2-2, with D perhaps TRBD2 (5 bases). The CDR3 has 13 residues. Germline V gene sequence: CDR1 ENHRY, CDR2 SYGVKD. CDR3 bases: TGTGCCATCACTCTCGCTGGCGGAAGGGAGCTGTTATTT. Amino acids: CAITLAGGRELLF.

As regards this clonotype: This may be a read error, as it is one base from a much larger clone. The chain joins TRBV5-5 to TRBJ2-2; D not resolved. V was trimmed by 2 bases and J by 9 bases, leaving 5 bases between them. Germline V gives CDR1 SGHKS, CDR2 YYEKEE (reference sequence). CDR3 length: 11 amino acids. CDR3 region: CASSFYRELFF. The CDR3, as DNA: TGTGCCAGCAGCTTCTACAGGGAGCTGTTTTTT. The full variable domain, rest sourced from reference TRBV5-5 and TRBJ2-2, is DAGVTQSPTHLIKTRGQQVTLRCSPISGHKSVSWYQQVLGQGPQFIFQYYEKEERGRGNFPDRFSARQFPNYSSELNVNALLLGDSALYLCASSFYRELFFGEGSRLTVL.

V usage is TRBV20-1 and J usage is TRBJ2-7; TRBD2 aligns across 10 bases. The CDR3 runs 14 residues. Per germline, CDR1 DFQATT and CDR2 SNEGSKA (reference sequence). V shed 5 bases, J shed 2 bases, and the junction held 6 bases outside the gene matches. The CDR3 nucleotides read TGCAGTGCTCTTTCTAGCGGGAGTGCCTACGAGCAGTACTTC. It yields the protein CSALSSGSAYEQYF.

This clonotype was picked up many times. In DNA, the CDR3 is TGTGCCAGCAAACAGGGCCGGGGGACTGAAGCTTTCTTT. This gives the protein CASKQGRGTEAFF. The V and J genes are TRBV2 and TRBJ1-1; D is perhaps TRBD1 (6 bases). The V gene's germline CDR1 is SNHLY and CDR2 FYNNEI. V lost 7 bases to trimming and J lost 5 bases, with 14 bases between them. CDR3 length: 13 residues. Supplemented by reference TRBV2 and TRBJ1-1, the full variable domain reads EPEVTQTPSHQVTQMGQEVILRCVPISNHLYFYWYRQILGQKVEFLVSFYNNEISEKSEIFDDQFSVERPDGSNFTLKIRSTKLEDSAMYFCASKQGRGTEAFFGQGTRLTVV.

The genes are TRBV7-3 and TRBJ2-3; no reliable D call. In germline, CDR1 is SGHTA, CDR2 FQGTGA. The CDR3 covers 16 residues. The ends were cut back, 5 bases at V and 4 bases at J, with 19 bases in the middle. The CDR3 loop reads CASSADGKFGPDTQYF. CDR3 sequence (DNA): TGTGCCAGCAGCGCCGACGGAAAGTTTGGGCCAGATACGCAGTATTTT.

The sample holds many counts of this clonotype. The chain's CDR3 is CASSYSTAGLSYEQYF. In DNA form, the CDR3 reads TGTGCCAGCAGTTACTCGACAGCGGGCCTCTCCTACGAGCAGTACTTC. The genes are TRBV6-2 or TRBV6-3 and TRBJ2-7, with TRBD2 as a possible D gene (6 bases). The CDR3 has 16 amino acids. The V gene's germline CDR1 is MNHEY and CDR2 SVGEGT. V lost 0 bases, J lost 0 bases, and 12 bases lay in between.

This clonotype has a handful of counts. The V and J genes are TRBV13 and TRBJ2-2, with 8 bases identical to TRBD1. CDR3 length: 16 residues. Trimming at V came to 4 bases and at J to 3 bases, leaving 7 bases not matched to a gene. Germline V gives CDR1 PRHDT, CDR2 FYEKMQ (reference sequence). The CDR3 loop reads CASSSIRGRDTGELFF. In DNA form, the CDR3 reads TGTGCCAGCAGCTCGATCAGGGGGCGGGACACCGGGGAGCTGTTTTTT.

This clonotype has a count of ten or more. The CDR3 nucleotides read TGTGCCAGCAGCCAACAGGGAACCCAGCAGTACTTC. It is translated as CASSQQGTQQYF. J is TRBJ2-7 and V is TRBV11-1; a possible D gene is TRBD1 (6 bases). The length of the CDR3 is 12 residues. V shed 5 bases and J shed 8 bases, with 13 bases lying between them. CDR1 SGHAT and CDR2 FQDESV come from the germline V gene (reference sequence).